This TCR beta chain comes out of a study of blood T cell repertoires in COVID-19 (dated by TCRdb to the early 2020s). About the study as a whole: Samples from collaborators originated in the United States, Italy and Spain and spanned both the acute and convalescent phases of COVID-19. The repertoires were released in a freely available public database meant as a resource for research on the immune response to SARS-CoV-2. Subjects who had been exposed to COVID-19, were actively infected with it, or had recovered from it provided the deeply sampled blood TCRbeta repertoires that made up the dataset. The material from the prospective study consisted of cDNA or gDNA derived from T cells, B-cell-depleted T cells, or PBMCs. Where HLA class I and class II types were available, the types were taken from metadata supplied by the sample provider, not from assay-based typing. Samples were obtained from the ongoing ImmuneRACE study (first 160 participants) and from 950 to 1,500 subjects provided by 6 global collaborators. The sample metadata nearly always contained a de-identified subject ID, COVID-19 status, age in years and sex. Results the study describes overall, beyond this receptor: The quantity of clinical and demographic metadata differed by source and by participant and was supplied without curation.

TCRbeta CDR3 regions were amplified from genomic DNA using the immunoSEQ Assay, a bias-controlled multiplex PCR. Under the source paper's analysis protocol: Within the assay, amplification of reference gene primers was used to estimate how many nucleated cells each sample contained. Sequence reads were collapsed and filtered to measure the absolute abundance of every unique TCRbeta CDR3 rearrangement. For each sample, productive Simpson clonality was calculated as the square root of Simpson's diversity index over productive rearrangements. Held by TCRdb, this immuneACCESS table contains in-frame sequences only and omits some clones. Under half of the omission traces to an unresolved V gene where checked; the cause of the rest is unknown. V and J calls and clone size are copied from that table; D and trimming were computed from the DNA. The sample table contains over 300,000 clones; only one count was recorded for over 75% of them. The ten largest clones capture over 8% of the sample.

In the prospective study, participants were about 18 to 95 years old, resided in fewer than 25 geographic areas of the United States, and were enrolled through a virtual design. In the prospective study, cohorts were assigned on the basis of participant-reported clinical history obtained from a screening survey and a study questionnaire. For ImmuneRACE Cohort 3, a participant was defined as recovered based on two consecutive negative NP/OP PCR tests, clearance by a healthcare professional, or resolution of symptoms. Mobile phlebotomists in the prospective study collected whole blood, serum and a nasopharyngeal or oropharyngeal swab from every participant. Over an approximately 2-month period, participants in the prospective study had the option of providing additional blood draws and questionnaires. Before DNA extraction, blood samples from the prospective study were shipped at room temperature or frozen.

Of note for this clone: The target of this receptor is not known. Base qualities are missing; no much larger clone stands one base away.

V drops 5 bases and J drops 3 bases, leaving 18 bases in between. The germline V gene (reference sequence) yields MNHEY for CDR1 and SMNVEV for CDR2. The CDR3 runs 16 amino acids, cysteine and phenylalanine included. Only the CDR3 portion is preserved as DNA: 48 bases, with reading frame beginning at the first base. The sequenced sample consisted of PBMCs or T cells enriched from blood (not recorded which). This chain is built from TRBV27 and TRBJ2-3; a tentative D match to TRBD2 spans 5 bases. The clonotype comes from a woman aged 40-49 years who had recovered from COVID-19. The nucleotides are TGTGCCAGCAGTCTTATAGCGTTTCCCGGGACAGATACGCAGTATTTT. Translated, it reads CASSLIAFPGTDTQYF.